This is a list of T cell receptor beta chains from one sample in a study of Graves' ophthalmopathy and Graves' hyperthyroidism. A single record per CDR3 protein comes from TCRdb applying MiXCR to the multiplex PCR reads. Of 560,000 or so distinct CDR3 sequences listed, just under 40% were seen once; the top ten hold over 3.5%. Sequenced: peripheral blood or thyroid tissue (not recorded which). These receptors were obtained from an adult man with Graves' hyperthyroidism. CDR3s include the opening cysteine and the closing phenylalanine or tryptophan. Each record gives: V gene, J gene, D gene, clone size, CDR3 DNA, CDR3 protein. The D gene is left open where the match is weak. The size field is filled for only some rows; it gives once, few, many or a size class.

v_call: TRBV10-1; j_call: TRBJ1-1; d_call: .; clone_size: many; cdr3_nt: TGCGCCAGCAGTGAGTCGAGGGTGAACACTGAAGCTTTCTTT; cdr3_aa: CASSESRVNTEAFF
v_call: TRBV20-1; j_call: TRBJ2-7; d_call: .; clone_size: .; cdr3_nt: TGCAGTGCTAGTGGTTTGGCCGGACCGGTATACGAGCAGTACTTC; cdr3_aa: CSASGLAGPVYEQYF
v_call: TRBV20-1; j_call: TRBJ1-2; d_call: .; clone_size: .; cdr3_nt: TGCAGTGCTACTAACCCCGGGGGCGATGGCTACACCTTC; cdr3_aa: CSATNPGGDGYTF
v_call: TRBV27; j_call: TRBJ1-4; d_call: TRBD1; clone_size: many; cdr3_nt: TGTGCCAGCAGTTTCTCGGACAGGTCGAAACTGTTTTTT; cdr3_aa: CASSFSDRSKLFF
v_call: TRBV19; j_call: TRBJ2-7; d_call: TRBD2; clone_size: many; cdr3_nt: TGTGCCAGTAGTATGCGGGGGGCTCTCGACGAGCAGTACTTC; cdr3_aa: CASSMRGALDEQYF
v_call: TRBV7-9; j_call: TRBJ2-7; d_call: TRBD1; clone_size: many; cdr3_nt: TGTGCCAGCAGCTGGGACAGGGCCTACGAGCAGTACTTC; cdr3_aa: CASSWDRAYEQYF
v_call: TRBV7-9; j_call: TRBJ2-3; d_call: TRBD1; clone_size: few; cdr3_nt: TGTGCCAGCATACAGGGGAAATCTAGCACAGATACGCAGTATTTT; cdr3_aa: CASIQGKSSTDTQYF
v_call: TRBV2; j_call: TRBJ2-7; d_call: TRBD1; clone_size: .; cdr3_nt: TGTGCCAGCCTAACAGGGGAAAACTACGAGCAGTACTTC; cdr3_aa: CASLTGENYEQYF
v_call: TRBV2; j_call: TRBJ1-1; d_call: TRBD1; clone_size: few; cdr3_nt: TGTGCCAGCAGGACGGACAGGGGGCTCTCTGAAGCTTTCTTT; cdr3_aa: CASRTDRGLSEAFF
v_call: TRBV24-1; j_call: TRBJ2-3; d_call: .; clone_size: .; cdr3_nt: TGTGCCACCAGTGTCTTCGAGGTAGGGTCCAGCACAGATACGCAGTATTTT; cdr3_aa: CATSVFEVGSSTDTQYF
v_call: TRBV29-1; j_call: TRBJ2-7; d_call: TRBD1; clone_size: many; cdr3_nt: TGCAGCGCTCCGGGACAGGGAAACAACGAGCAGTACTTC; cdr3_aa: CSAPGQGNNEQYF
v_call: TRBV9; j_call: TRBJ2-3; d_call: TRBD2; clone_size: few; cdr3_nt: TGTGCCAGCAGCGGACTAGCGGGAGGCCCTACAGATACGCAGTATTTT; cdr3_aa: CASSGLAGGPTDTQYF
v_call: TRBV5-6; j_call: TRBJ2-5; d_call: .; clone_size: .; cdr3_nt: TGTGCCAGCAGCTTAATGCGGGGTTCGGGGCAAGAGACCCAGTACTTC; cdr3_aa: CASSLMRGSGQETQYF
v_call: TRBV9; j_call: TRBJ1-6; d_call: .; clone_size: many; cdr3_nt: TGTGCCAGCAGCCCACTGGACAATCCGGTTTCACCCCTCCACTTT; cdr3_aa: CASSPLDNPVSPLHF
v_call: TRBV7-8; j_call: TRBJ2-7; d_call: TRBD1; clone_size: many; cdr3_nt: TGTGCCAGCAGCAAGGGACAGGGTGACGAGCAGTACTTC; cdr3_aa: CASSKGQGDEQYF
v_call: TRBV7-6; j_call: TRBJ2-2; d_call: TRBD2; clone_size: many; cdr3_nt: TGTGCCAGCAGCCCCACAAGGGGGGGACGCGGGGGGGCGAACACCGGGGAGCTGTTTTTT; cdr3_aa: CASSPTRGGRGGANTGELFF
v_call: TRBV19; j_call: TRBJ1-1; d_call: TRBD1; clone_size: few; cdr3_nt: TGTGCCAGTAGTATGCCGGGACAGCTTATGAACACTGAAGCTTTCTTT; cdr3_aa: CASSMPGQLMNTEAFF
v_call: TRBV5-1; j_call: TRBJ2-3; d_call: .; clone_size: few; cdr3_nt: TGCGCCAGCAGCTTGGATAGCGGATTCACAGATACGCAGTATTTT; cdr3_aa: CASSLDSGFTDTQYF